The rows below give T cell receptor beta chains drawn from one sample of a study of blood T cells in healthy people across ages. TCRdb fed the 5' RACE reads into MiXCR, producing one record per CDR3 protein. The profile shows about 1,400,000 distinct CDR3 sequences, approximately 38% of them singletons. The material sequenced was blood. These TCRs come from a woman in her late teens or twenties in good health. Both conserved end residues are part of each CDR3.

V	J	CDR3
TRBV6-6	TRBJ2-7	CASSYSGQGLHYEQYF
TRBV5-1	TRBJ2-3	CASSLWTSGGPLDTQYF
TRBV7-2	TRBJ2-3	CASSLDLRGGTDTQYF
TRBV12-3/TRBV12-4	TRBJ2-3	CASSLTSPADTQYF
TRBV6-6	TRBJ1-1	CASSYKENTEAFF
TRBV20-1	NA	CSTRARSDETQYF
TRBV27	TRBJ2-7	CASRLGLYSYEQYF
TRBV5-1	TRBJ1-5	CASSLEGTDQPQHF
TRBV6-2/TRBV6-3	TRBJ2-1	CASSYGTPPNEQFF
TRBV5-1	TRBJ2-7	CASSLTQGVNNEQYF
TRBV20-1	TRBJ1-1	CSARDVKAEAFF
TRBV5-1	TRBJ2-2	CASSFGWDRGGSGELFF
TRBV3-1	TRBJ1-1	CASRQLGTEAFF
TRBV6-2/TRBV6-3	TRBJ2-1	CASSNSGVEQFF
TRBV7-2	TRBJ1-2	CASSLGVDRSKANYDYTF
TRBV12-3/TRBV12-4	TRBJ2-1	CASSSSVGGSYNEQFF
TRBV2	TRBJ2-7	CASRTGGHEQYF
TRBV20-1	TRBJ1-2	CSASPATGADYGYTF
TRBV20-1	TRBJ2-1	CSASPTSGRTGEQFF
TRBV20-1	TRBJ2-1	CSASDREKSYNEQFF
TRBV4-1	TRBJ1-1	CASSQATPLRDRVFLNTEAFF
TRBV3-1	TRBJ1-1	CASSGQIEAFF
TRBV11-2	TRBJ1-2	CASIPLADYGYTF
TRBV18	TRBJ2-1	CATRQRASYNEQFF
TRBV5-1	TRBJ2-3	CASSLRVLGSTDTQYF
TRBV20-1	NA	CSANREGTSGHEQYF
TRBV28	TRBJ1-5	CASRRNQPQHF
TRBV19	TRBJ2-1	CASSIGLNSYNEQFF
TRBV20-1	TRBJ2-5	CSASPTSGAQETQYF
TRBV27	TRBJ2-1	CASSSWDTYNEQFF
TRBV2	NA	CARGDLGRETQYF
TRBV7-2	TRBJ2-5	CASSLRDGEKTQYF
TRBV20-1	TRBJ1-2	CSARPRQGALVDYGYTF
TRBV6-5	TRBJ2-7	CASRLYLWATSYEQYF
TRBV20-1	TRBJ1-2	CSAPFIRSNYGYTF
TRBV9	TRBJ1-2	CASSVVDWTDPNGYTF
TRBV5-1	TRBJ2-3	CASSLYPLAGDTDTQYF
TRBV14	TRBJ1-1	CASSQQLNTEAFF
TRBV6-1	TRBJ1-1	CASSEAPGQSNTEAFF
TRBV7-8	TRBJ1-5	CASSLEAIPSNQPQHF
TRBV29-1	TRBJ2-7	CSVPPARQNEQYF
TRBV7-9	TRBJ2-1	CASTLGASTYNEQFF